Following are 12 T cell receptor beta chains from one sample sequenced in a study of OX40 agonist ivuxolimab in advanced cancers. The data were produced by immunoSEQ multiplex PCR, yet TCRdb's version contains in-frame clones alone and is incomplete. The sample shows roughly 38,000 clones, more than 80% of them seen only once. The specimen was CD4+ or CD8+ T cells sorted from blood, collected in a trial of the OX40 agonist ivuxolimab. The receptors shown here come from an adult with an advanced solid tumor such as melanoma, head and neck, liver or kidney cancer.

This clone appeared once. This rearrangement joins TRBV25-1 to TRBJ1-5; TRBD1 matches at 8 bases. V shed 2 bases and J 6 bases; nucleotides not matched to a gene: 3. The germline V gene has CDR1 MGHDK and CDR2 SYGVNS. This CDR3 has 14 amino acids. CDR3 protein: CASSEEGQVQPQHF. DNA for the CDR3: TGTGCCAGCAGTGAAGAGGGACAGGTTCAGCCCCAGCATTTT.

The rearrangement joins TRBV6-1 to TRBJ2-1; 10 bases match TRBD1. CDR3 length: 18 residues. The germline V gene encodes CDR1 MNHNS and CDR2 SASEGT. V trimming: 4 bases; J trimming: 1 base; junction bases outside the gene matches: 10. The CDR3 DNA is TGTGCCAGCAGTGGGAGAGGGGACAGGGGCTCATCCTACAATGAGCAGTTCTTC. Translation gives CASSGRGDRGSSYNEQFF.

The gene calls are TRBV2 and TRBJ1-1; possible D gene TRBD1, 5 bases. Germline CDR1 and CDR2: SNHLY and FYNNEI. The CDR3 is 13 amino acids. With 6 bases removed from V and 4 bases from J, the gap between germline ends came to 12 bases. The CDR3 coding sequence is TGTGCCAGCAGGGGGGACGGGGGCACTGAAGCTTTCTTT. Protein sequence: CASRGDGGTEAFF.

V is TRBV2 and J is TRBJ1-2; D unclear. The CDR3 covers 14 residues. The V gene's germline CDR1 is SNHLY and CDR2 FYNNEI. Trimming took 4 bases from V and 4 from J, leaving 13 bases between them. CDR3 in DNA: TGTGCCAGCAGTGGAAACGCCCTACTCTATGGCTACACCTTC. Its protein is CASSGNALLYGYTF.

Notes on this clone: The junction shows a germline mismatch at one end, possibly a read error. The chain links TRBV5-1 to TRBJ2-3; possibly TRBD1 for D (5 bases). Germline V gives CDR1 SGHRS, CDR2 YFSETQ. CDR3 length: 16 residues. In DNA, the CDR3 is TGCGCCAGCAGCTTGGGCAGGGTGCCCATCACAGATACGCAGTGTTTT. This translates into CASSLGRVPITDTQCF. The full variable domain, in which reference TRBV5-1 and TRBJ2-3 provide the parts outside the CDR3, is KAGVTQTPRYLIKTRGQQVTLSCSPISGHRSVSWYQQTPGQGLQFLFEYFSETQRNKGNFPGRFSGRQFSNSRSEMNVSTLELGDSALYLCASSLGRVPITDTQCFGPGTRLTVL.

V is TRBV5-4 and J is TRBJ2-2, with a tentative D call TRBD1 (6 bases). Germline loops: CDR1 SGHNT, CDR2 YYREEE (reference sequence). This CDR3 region has 16 residues. V was cut by 3 bases and J by 1 base, with 13 bases left in between. CDR3 amino acids: CASSWAGVRNTGELFF. CDR3 in DNA: TGTGCCAGCAGCTGGGCAGGGGTTCGGAACACCGGGGAGCTGTTTTTT.

This chain uses TRBV7-3 with TRBJ1-3; TRBD1 is a possible D gene (5 bases). The CDR3 totals 15 residues. Germline-derived CDR1 and CDR2 are SGHTA and FQGTGA. V was cut by 1 base and J by 1 base, with 8 bases left in between. The CDR3 here is CASSLMGGSGNTIYF. In DNA, the CDR3 is TGTGCCAGCAGCTTAATGGGGGGGTCTGGAAACACCATATATTTT.

This rearrangement joins TRBV11-2 to TRBJ2-3; unclear D gene. Per the germline V gene, CDR1 is SGHAT and CDR2 is FQNNGV. Trimming stripped 5 bases from V and 6 bases from J, with 9 bases between. The CDR3 extends over 12 amino acids. CDR3 loop: CASSRTLDTQYF. CDR3 sequence (DNA): TGTGCCAGCAGCCGTACCCTGGATACGCAGTATTTT.

CDR3 nucleotide sequence: TGTGCCAGCAGCGTAATGGACAGGGTGAGCTCTGGAAACACCATATATTTT. Translating gives CASSVMDRVSSGNTIYF. The chain is built from TRBV9 and TRBJ1-3, with 8 bases matching TRBD1. The CDR3 covers 17 residues. V was clipped by 1 base and J by 0 bases; unmatched bases: 6. Germline CDR1 reads SGDLS; CDR2 reads YYNGEE.

The V and J genes are TRBV7-2 and TRBJ2-3; a weak D match, TRBD2 (5 bases). The V end was cut by 3 bases, the J end by 6 bases, with 7 bases between. CDR3 length: 12 residues. Germline loops: CDR1 SGHTA, CDR2 FQGNSA. CDR3 DNA: TGTGCCAGCAGCTTCCCGGGGGATACGCAGTATTTT. Translating it yields CASSFPGDTQYF.

This clone was counted once. The chain has TRBV7-9 and TRBJ1-4, with TRBD1 as a possible D gene (5 bases). The V gene's germline CDR1 is SEHNR and CDR2 FQNEAQ (reference sequence). Trimming took off 5 bases at V and 0 bases at J, with 10 bases between the two ends. The CDR3 runs to 15 residues. The CDR3 spells CASSGGLATNEKLFF. CDR3 sequence (DNA): TGTGCCAGCAGCGGGGGACTAGCAACTAATGAAAAACTGTTTTTT.

This clone has a single count. The rearrangement joins TRBV2 to TRBJ1-2; 7 bases fit TRBD1. From germline, CDR1 is SNHLY and CDR2 FYNNEI. V lost 3 bases and J lost 4; bases outside the gene matches: 2. The CDR3 runs to 13 residues. The CDR3 here is CASSETGRYGYTF. The CDR3 bases are TGTGCCAGCAGTGAGACAGGGCGCTATGGCTACACCTTC. The full variable domain, completed using reference TRBV2 and TRBJ1-2, is EPEVTQTPSHQVTQMGQEVILRCVPISNHLYFYWYRQILGQKVEFLVSFYNNEISEKSEIFDDQFSVERPDGSNFTLKIRSTKLEDSAMYFCASSETGRYGYTFGSGTRLTVV.